A selection of T cell receptor beta chains follows, all from one sample in a study of T cell responses to AZD1222 COVID-19 vaccine. The table came from immunoSEQ multiplex PCR; TCRdb's copy has only in-frame clones and leaves some out. The sample has some 100,000 clones; roughly nine tenths are singletons. This sample comprised peripheral blood, obtained on day 0 of AZD1222 vaccination. The receptors stem from an adult in good health. The CDR3 runs from the conserved cysteine through the conserved F or W. D genes are given only for firm matches. Expanded clones are given a class, and other clones once, few, many or no size at all.

D: NA
V: TRBV19
size: NA
J: TRBJ1-4
DNA: TGTGCCAGTAGTATAGACACTGCAACTAATGAAAAACTGTTTTTT
CDR3: CASSIDTATNEKLFF

D: NA
V: TRBV6-5
size: NA
J: TRBJ1-3
DNA: TGTGCCAGCAGTCCGCGGGGGGGAAACACCATATATTTT
CDR3: CASSPRGGNTIYF

D: NA
V: TRBV7-7
size: NA
J: TRBJ1-1
DNA: TGTGCTAGCAGTCCAGGAGGCAGGGTAAACACTGAAGCTTTCTTT
CDR3: CASSPGGRVNTEAFF

D: NA
V: TRBV6-6
size: NA
J: TRBJ1-1
DNA: TGTGCCAGCAGCCACCCAGGGTTCAGGGACACTGAAGCTTTCTTT
CDR3: CASSHPGFRDTEAFF

D: NA
V: TRBV15
size: few
J: TRBJ2-3
DNA: TGTGCCACCAGCGGCCTCCTCAGGGACAGCACAGATACGCAGTATTTT
CDR3: CATSGLLRDSTDTQYF

D: NA
V: TRBV7-3
size: NA
J: TRBJ1-2
DNA: TGTGCCAGCAGCTTAAATACCCGGGGAGGCTACACCTTC
CDR3: CASSLNTRGGYTF

D: TRBD1
V: TRBV2
size: few
J: TRBJ1-5
DNA: TGTGCCAGCAGTCAACAGGGGGGCAATCAGCCCCAGCATTTT
CDR3: CASSQQGGNQPQHF

D: NA
V: TRBV7-2
size: NA
J: TRBJ2-1
DNA: TGTGCCAGCAGCTTAGTTGCGGACAACTACAATGAGCAGTTCTTC
CDR3: CASSLVADNYNEQFF

D: NA
V: TRBV7-8
size: once
J: TRBJ1-5
DNA: TGTGCCAGCAGCTTGGACAATCAGCCCCAGCATTTT
CDR3: CASSLDNQPQHF

D: TRBD1
V: TRBV29-1
size: NA
J: TRBJ1-1
DNA: TGCAGCGCGGGACAGGGGTATTACACTGAAGCTTTCTTT
CDR3: CSAGQGYYTEAFF

D: TRBD1
V: TRBV6-5
size: NA
J: TRBJ2-7
DNA: TGTGCCAGCAGCGGACAGGGGGGAGAGGAGCAGTACTTC
CDR3: CASSGQGGEEQYF

D: NA
V: TRBV9
size: NA
J: TRBJ1-2
DNA: TGTGCCAGCAGCGTAAATCCAGGACAATCTGGCTACACCTTC
CDR3: CASSVNPGQSGYTF

D: TRBD1
V: TRBV30
size: NA
J: TRBJ1-5
DNA: TGTGCCTGGAGTTTCCCGGACAGGGACGGCCAGCCCCAGCATTTT
CDR3: CAWSFPDRDGQPQHF

D: NA
V: TRBV5-4
size: NA
J: TRBJ2-5
DNA: TGTGCCAGCAGCCAACCAGGGAGGGGGGAATCGACCCAGTACTTC
CDR3: CASSQPGRGESTQYF

D: TRBD2
V: TRBV2
size: few
J: TRBJ2-3
DNA: TGTGCCAGCAGCCGGGACTACACAGATACGCAGTATTTT
CDR3: CASSRDYTDTQYF

D: NA
V: TRBV4-1
size: NA
J: TRBJ1-6
DNA: TGCGCCAGCAGCCTCGAGGCAAATTCACCCCTCCACTTT
CDR3: CASSLEANSPLHF

D: TRBD1
V: TRBV6-2/TRBV6-3
size: NA
J: TRBJ2-7
DNA: TGTGCCAGCAGTTACAGAGGGGGCGGAATCCTTCCCTACGAGCAGTACTTC
CDR3: CASSYRGGGILPYEQYF

D: TRBD2
V: TRBV13
size: NA
J: TRBJ2-1
DNA: TGTGCCAGCAGCTTAGGGGCGGGAGGAACCTACAATGAGCAGTTCTTC
CDR3: CASSLGAGGTYNEQFF

D: NA
V: TRBV14
size: NA
J: TRBJ2-1
DNA: TGTGCCAGCAGCCAAGCGGGTCGGGCGACCTACAATGAGCAGTTCTTC
CDR3: CASSQAGRATYNEQFF

D: NA
V: TRBV27
size: NA
J: TRBJ1-5
DNA: TGTGCCAGCAGTTTGTGGGGCCCGGCCAGTAGCAATCAGCCCCAGCATTTT
CDR3: CASSLWGPASSNQPQHF

D: TRBD2
V: TRBV25-1
size: NA
J: TRBJ2-5
DNA: TGTGCCAGCAGTCCGGGGGGTGAGACCCAGTACTTC
CDR3: CASSPGGETQYF

D: NA
V: TRBV21-1
size: NA
J: TRBJ2-3
DNA: TGTGCCAGCAGAGGAACGTCCGGGCCCAACACAGATACGCAGTATTTT
CDR3: CASRGTSGPNTDTQYF